This T cell receptor beta chain derives from a study of blood T cell repertoires in COVID-19. Study information: There were acute and convalescent COVID-19 samples, and they came from the United States, Italy and Spain. The analysed material was cDNA or gDNA that came from T cells, B-cell-depleted T cells, or PBMCs.

Authors' processing steps: Scientists estimated how many nucleated cells there were by amplifying reference gene primers. Repertoires were generated with immunoSEQ multiplex PCR, while TCRdb's copy carries only in-frame clones and drops some. The V and J calls and clone size are taken from that table; D and trimming were inferred from the DNA. The sample yields over 250,000 clones, about 82% seen once. This clone was observed a few times. Germline CDR1 is LGHDT and CDR2 is YNNKEL (reference sequence). The CDR3 extends over 17 amino acids. Trimming removed 1 base from V and 4 bases from J, with 14 bases in between.

The sequenced sample was peripheral blood. The TCR was taken from a man aged 50 to 60 with active or convalescent COVID-19. The V gene is TRBV3-1 (or the pseudogene TRBV3-2), the J gene TRBJ1-6; D ambiguous. The CDR3 DNA reads as TGTGCCAGCAGCCAAGTAGCTAGCGCAGTGTATAATTCACCCCTCCACTTT. Amino acid sequence: CASSQVASAVYNSPLHF.